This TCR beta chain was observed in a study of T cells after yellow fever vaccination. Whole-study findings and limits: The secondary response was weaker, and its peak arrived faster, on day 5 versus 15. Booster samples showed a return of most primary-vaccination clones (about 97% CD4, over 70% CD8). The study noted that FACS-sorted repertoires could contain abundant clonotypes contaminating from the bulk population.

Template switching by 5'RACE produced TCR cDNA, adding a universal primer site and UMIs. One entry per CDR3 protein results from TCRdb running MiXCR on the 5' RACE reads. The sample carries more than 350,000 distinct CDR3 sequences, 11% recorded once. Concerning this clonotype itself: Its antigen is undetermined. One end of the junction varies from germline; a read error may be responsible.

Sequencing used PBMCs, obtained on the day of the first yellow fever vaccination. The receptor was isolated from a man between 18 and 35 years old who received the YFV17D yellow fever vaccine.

The CDR3 DNA reads as TGTGCCAGCAGGGCGACAGGGACAAATCAGCCCCTGCATTTT. Protein product: CASRATGTNQPLHF. V is TRBV7-9 and J is TRBJ1-5; 7 nucleotides line up with TRBD1. The CDR3 loop spans 14 amino acids. In germline, CDR1 is SEHNR, CDR2 FQNEAQ (reference sequence).